This record concerns one TCR beta chain sequence. As yet, its antigen is unknown. Genes here carry mouse names. Coverage ceases 1 residue before the CDR3 finishes, and the germline J gene fills in the end. These data are taken from a study of tissue T cells after allogeneic stem cell transplantation. Whole-study results and caveats: In patients and mice, blood and spleen missed much of tissue repertoire. This small cohort was clinically heterogeneous, and sampling depth was a limitation. The study did not identify alloreactive or antigen-specific tissue TCRs, and some clones might be persisting host cells. Anatomically similar tissues had similar TCR repertoires within each patient.

The time point here: mouse harvest day 14 after allogeneic transplant. Tail vein injection delivered 10^7 T-cell-depleted bone marrow cells and 10^6 splenic CD5+ T cells. Libraries were prepared by immunoSEQ multiplex PCR; TCRdb keeps only in-frame clonotypes and omits some of them. The repertoire includes around 6,100 clones, roughly 42% of them detected once, and around 15% sits in the top ten. V dropped 3 bases and J dropped 0; count of bases not matched to a gene: 2. Germline CDR1 NNHNN, CDR2 SYGAGS (reference sequence). The CDR3 contains 16 residues. This TCR came from a female BALB/c mouse given C57BL/6 T cells with graft-versus-host disease after an allogeneic hematopoietic cell transplant. The sequencing sample was made of gut tissue. The J gene is TRBJ2-4, the V gene TRBV13-2; TRBD2 aligns across 12 bases. The part of the CDR3 DNA that was read is TGTGCCAGCGGTGTGGACTGGGGGGGGAGTCAAAACACCTTGTAC. Translation: CASGVDWGGSQNTLY. The whole CDR3 sequence reads CASGVDWGGSQNTLYF.